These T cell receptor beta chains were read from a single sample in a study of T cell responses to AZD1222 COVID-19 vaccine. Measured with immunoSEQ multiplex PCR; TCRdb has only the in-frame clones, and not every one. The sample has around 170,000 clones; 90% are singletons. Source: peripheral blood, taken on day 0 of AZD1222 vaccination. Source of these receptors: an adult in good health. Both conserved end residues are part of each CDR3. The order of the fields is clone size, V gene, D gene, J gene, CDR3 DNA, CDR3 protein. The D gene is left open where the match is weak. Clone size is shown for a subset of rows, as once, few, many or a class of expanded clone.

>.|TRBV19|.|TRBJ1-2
TGTGCCAGTAACCCACAGGGTCTAGTTGGCTACACCTTC
CASNPQGLVGYTF
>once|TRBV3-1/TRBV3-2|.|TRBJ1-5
TGTGCCAGCAGCCAAGATTTAACAGTCAATCAGCCCCAGCATTTT
CASSQDLTVNQPQHF
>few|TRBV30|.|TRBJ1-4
TGTGCCTGGAGTGATAGTTTTGGGAGGGGTGAAAAACTGTTTTTT
CAWSDSFGRGEKLFF
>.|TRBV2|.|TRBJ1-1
TGTGCCAGCAGGAAGGAGGGTCAGAGCACTGAAGCTTTCTTT
CASRKEGQSTEAFF
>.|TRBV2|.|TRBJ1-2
TGTGCCAGCATTCGTGACTCCCTTGGTGGCTACACCTTC
CASIRDSLGGYTF
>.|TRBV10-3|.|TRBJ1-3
TGTGCCATCAGTGAAGGCCCCGGAAACACCATATATTTT
CAISEGPGNTIYF
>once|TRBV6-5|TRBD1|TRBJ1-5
TGTGCCAGCAGAGGACAGGTAAACAATCAGCCCCAGCATTTT
CASRGQVNNQPQHF
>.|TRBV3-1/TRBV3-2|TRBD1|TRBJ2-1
TGTGCCAGCAGCCACAATATAAGGGACAGGGGTAGTAATGAGCAGTTCTTC
CASSHNIRDRGSNEQFF
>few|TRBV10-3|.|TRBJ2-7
TGTGCCATCAGAGTAGGTGATGCCTACGAGCAGTACTTC
CAIRVGDAYEQYF
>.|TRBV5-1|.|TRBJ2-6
TGCGCCAGCAGACGGCACGGGGGGCTCCCTGGGGCCAACGTCCTGACTTTC
CASRRHGGLPGANVLTF
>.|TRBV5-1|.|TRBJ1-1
TGCGCCAGCACCGCGGACCGCCATGAAGCTTTCTTT
CASTADRHEAFF
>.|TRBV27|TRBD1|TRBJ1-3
TGTGCCAGCAGTAAAACCTTTGGACAGGCCTCTGGAAACACCATATATTTT
CASSKTFGQASGNTIYF
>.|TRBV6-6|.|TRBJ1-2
TGTGCCAGCAGGACTCGGCGGCGGAGCGGCTACACCTTC
CASRTRRRSGYTF
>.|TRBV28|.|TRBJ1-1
TGTGCCAGCGATTTCACCGGCGGCACTGAAGCTTTCTTT
CASDFTGGTEAFF
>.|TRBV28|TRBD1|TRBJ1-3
TGTGCCAGCAACCCAAGACAGGGCCCCAGAAACACCATATATTTT
CASNPRQGPRNTIYF
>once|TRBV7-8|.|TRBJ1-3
TGTGCCAGCAGCCGAGGGCCGGCTGGGGAGGCAGGAAACACCATATATTTT
CASSRGPAGEAGNTIYF
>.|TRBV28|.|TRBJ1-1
TGTGCCAGCGGGACTTCAACGGTACCGAAGAACACTGAAGCTTTCTTT
CASGTSTVPKNTEAFF
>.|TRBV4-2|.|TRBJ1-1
TGTGCCAGCAGCCAATTCTCAGGGACGTCGAACACTGAAGCTTTCTTT
CASSQFSGTSNTEAFF
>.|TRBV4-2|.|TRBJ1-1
TGTGCCAGCAGCCCCGTTGAGGGAAACACTGAAGCTTTCTTT
CASSPVEGNTEAFF
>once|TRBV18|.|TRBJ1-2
TGTGCCAGCTCAACAATTTACCGGGACACCAATAACTATGGCTACACCTTC
CASSTIYRDTNNYGYTF
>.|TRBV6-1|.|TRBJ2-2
TGTGCCAGCAGTGAATTCTTCAGTTCGAACACCGGGGAGCTGTTTTTT
CASSEFFSSNTGELFF
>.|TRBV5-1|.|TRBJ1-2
TGCGCCAGCAGCCCGGGTCCTCAGTCCGGCTACACCTTC
CASSPGPQSGYTF
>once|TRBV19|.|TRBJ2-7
TGTGCCAGTAGTATCAAAGGCGGTGAGCAGTACTTC
CASSIKGGEQYF
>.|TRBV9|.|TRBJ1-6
TGTGCCAGCAGCCCTATCGGGGGGAATTCACCCCTCCACTTT
CASSPIGGNSPLHF
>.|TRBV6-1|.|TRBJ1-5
TGTGCCAGCAGTGATAGGCTAGGGGCTTCAAATCAGCCCCAGCATTTT
CASSDRLGASNQPQHF
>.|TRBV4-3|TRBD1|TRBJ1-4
TGCGCCAGCAGCCAAGCCGACAGGGGGGTTCGAGGAGAAAAACTGTTTTTT
CASSQADRGVRGEKLFF
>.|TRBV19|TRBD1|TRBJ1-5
TGTGCCAGTAGTCCCGACAGGGGGCCTAGTCAGCCCCAGCATTTT
CASSPDRGPSQPQHF
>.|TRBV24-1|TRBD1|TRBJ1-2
TGTGCCACCAGCTCGACAGGGGTGGGCTATGGCTACACCTTC
CATSSTGVGYGYTF
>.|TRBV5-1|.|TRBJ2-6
TGCGCCAGCAGCATGGTGGACGGGGCCAACGTCCTGACTTTC
CASSMVDGANVLTF
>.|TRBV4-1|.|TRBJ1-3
TGCGCCAGCAGCCAGGCTGGGGGCCCCTCTGGAAACACCATATATTTT
CASSQAGGPSGNTIYF
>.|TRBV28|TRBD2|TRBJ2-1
TGTGCCAGTTCATCGGGGGGGCACGACAATGAGCAGTTCTTC
CASSSGGHDNEQFF
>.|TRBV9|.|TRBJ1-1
TGTGCCAGCAGCGTGGGATATAGGGGGGCCCGGGACACTGAAGCTTTCTTT
CASSVGYRGARDTEAFF
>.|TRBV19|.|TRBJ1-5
TGTGCCAGTAGTACAGGGGTAGGCAATCAGCCCCAGCATTTT
CASSTGVGNQPQHF
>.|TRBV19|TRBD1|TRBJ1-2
TGTGCCAGTAGGGACAGGTTTGGCTACACCTTC
CASRDRFGYTF